This T cell receptor (beta chain) was recovered during a study of T cell repertoires in cytomegalovirus infection. Overall study: Through public TCR beta signatures, both CMV infection and matching HLA type were indicated. Study observations and caveats: There were carriers of CMV plus the relevant HLA, and cumulative public TCR beta family frequency identified them.

TCRdb re-called the reads through MiXCR, storing one row per CDR3 protein. The data show 150,000 to 200,000 distinct CDR3 sequences, 8% to 10% seen once. Losses at the gene ends were 1 base for V and 9 bases for J; bases not matched to a gene: 9. This CDR3 has 16 amino acids. Looked up from germline, CDR1 is MGHRA and CDR2 is YSYEKL. This clonotype was recorded many times. Its antigen is undetermined. This sequence joins TRBV4-1 and TRBJ2-1; 10 nucleotides agree with TRBD2. This TCR was recovered from a human donor in good health (CMV status not recorded). Some clones in this sample may be carry-over from other donors' samples. Sequencing input: PBMCs. The CDR3 loop reads CASSQGWSGRAVEQFF. For the CDR3, the DNA is TGCGCCAGCAGCCAAGGGTGGAGCGGGAGGGCCGTTGAGCAGTTCTTC.